This record covers a single TCR beta chain. The antigen remains undetermined. These data belong to a study of beta chain features in type 1 diabetes. cDNA synthesis used the whole RNA isolate, giving expressed TCRB sequences. The protocol was immunoSEQ multiplex PCR, while the TCRdb copy is restricted to in-frame clones and leaves out a portion. The sample lists 40,000 to 45,000 clones, roughly 70% occurring once. Notes on the study in general: Within each of all four CD4+ subsets, Type 1 diabetes patients had TCRB CDR3s that were moderately but significantly shorter.

V was shortened by 4 bases and J by 5 bases, with 21 bases between the two germline ends. Germline values: CDR1 SGHRS, CDR2 YFSETQ. The CDR3 loop spans 16 amino acids. Sorting that relied on CD45RO/CCR7/CD25/CD127/CD95/CD27 yielded CD4+ naive, central memory, regulatory and stem cell-like memory cells. The sequencing sample was made of Tregs from blood. The chain joins TRBV5-1 to TRBJ2-5; tentatively, D is TRBD2 (6 bases). The sequence derives from a woman aged 18-29 years with type 1 diabetes. The CDR3 region is CASSQTPGLLSETQYF. DNA for the CDR3: TGCGCCAGCAGCCAGACCCCGGGACTGCTATCGGAGACCCAGTACTTC.